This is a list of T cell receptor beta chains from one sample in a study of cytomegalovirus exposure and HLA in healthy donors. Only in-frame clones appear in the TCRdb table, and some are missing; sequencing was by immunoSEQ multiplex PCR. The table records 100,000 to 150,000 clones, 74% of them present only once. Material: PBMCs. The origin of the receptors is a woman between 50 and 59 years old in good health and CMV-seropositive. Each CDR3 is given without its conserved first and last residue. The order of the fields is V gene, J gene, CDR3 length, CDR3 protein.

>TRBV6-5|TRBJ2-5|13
ASSSYTRGQETQY
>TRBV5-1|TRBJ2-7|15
ASSLGSGVTFSYEQY
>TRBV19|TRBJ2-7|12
ASSISSSSYEQY
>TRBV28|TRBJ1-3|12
ASSFRGNGNTIY
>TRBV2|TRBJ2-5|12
ASRGTGGQETQY
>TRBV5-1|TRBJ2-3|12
ASSTGQGEDTQY
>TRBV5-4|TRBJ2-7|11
ASSFPYSYEQY
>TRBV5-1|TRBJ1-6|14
ASSLGGEIVRSPLH
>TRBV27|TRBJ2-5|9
ASSNRGTQY
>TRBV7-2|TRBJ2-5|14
ATTPRGTSGTGTQY
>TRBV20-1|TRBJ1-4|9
SARYRGQLF
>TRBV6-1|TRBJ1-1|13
ASNRGQGYDTEAF
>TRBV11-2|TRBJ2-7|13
ASSFFRTGGTEQY
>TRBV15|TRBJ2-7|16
ATSRLPPMEDYSYEQY
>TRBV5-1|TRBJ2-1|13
ASSLDLAGVGGQF
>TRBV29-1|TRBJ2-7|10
SVWTGRYEQY
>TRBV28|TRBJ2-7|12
ASSLAVQMNEQY